This T cell receptor beta chain was obtained from a study of graft-versus-host responses after intestinal transplantation. Findings and limits, study-wide: Detection of GvH clones occurred in recipient marrow, and some had their first appearance in ileum or blood. Graft-donor T cell macrochimerism in patients accompanied high graft-versus-host to host-versus-graft clonal ratios in allografts.

This table comes from immunoSEQ multiplex PCR, and its TCRdb copy is limited to in-frame clones, with some not included. This sample has approximately 130,000 clones, with around nine tenths found just once. For this clone: Its specificity is not known.

The CDR3 extends over 15 amino acids. Germline-derived CDR1 and CDR2 are SGHTA and FQGNSA. V shed 2 bases and J shed 1 base, with 12 bases lying between them. The clonotype was recovered from a human donor who received an intestinal transplant. The source was unstimulated CD4+ T cells sorted from spleen or lymph node cells, collected before intestinal transplant. The chain carries TRBV7-2 and TRBJ2-7, with D perhaps matching TRBD1 (5 bases). CDR3 in DNA: TGTGCCAGCAGCTTAACGGACACCCTTTCCTACGAGCAGTACTTC. Amino acid sequence: CASSLTDTLSYEQYF.